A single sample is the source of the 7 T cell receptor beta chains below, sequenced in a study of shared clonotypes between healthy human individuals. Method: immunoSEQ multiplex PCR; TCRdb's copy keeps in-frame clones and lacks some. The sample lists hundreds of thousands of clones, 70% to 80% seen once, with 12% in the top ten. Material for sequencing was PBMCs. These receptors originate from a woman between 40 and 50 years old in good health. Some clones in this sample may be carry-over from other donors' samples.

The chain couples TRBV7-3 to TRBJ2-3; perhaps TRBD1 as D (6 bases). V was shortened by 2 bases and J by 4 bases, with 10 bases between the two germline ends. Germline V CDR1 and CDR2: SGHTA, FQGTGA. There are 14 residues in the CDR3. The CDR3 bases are TGTGCCAGCAGCTTATACCAGGGGTCAGATACGCAGTATTTT. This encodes CASSLYQGSDTQYF.

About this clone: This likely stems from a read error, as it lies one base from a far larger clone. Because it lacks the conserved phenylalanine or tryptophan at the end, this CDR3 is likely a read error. In DNA, the CDR3 is TGTGCCAGCAGCTCCCTAGCGGGAGGGGCCTACGAGCAGTACCTC. Translation: CASSSLAGGAYEQYL. The rearrangement uses TRBV11-2 and TRBJ2-7; 12 bases line up with TRBD2. The V gene end was trimmed by 4 bases and the J gene end by 2 bases; junction bases not matched to a gene: 3. The CDR3 extends over 15 amino acids. The germline V gene has CDR1 SGHAT and CDR2 FQNNGV.

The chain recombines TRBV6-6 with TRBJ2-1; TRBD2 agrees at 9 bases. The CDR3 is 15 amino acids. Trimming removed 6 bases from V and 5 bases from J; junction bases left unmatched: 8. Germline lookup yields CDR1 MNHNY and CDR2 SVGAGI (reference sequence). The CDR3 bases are TGTGCCAGCAGCAATAGCGGGAGCCCCCACAATGAGCAGTTCTTC. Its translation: CASSNSGSPHNEQFF.

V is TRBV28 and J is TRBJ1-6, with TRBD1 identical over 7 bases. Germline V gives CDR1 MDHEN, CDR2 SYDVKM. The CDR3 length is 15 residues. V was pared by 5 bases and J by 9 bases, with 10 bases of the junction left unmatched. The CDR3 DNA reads TGTGCCAGCAGTCCCCTCGACAGGGATGCTTCACCCCTCCACTTT. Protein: CASSPLDRDASPLHF.

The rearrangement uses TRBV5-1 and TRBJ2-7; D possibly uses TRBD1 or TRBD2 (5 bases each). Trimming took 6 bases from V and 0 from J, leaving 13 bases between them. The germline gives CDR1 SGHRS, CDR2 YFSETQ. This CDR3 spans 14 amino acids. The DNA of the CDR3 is TGCGCCAGCAACGATCCAGGGAGCTCCTACGAGCAGTACTTC. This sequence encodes CASNDPGSSYEQYF. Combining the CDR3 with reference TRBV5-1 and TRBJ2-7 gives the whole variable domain KAGVTQTPRYLIKTRGQQVTLSCSPISGHRSVSWYQQTPGQGLQFLFEYFSETQRNKGNFPGRFSGRQFSNSRSEMNVSTLELGDSALYLCASNDPGSSYEQYFGPGTRLTVT.

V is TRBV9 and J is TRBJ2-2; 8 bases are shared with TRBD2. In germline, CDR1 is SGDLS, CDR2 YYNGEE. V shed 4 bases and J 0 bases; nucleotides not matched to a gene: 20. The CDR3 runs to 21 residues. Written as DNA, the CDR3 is TGTGCCAGCAGCCCGACGGCCCTGGCGGGAGGTCCATTCGCGAACACCGGGGAGCTGTTTTTT. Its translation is CASSPTALAGGPFANTGELFF.

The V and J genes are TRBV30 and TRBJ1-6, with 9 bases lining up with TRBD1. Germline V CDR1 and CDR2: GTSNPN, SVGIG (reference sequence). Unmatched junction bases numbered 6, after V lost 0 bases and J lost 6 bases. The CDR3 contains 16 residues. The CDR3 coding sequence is TGTGCCTGGAGTGTACCCGGGACAGGGAGTAATTCACCCCTCCACTTT. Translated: CAWSVPGTGSNSPLHF. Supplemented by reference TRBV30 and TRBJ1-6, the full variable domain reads SQTIHQWPATLVQPVGSPLSLECTVEGTSNPNLYWYRQAAGRGLQLLFYSVGIGQISSEVPQNLSASRPQDRQFILSSKKLLLSDSGFYLCAWSVPGTGSNSPLHFGNGTRLTVT.